This T cell receptor beta chain derives from a study of T cell responses to AZD1222 COVID-19 vaccine. Study-wide results and limits: Dominant at 160-218 and 743-854, vaccine-associated CD4 TCRs also spanned spike. Reportedly, close to half of spike-specific TCRs are directed against unmutated variant regions. Most donors were white British, females outnumbered males, and clonal diversity was possibly underestimated.

With regard to this clone: Its antigen is not identified.

Generated by immunoSEQ multiplex PCR, the TCRdb table keeps only in-frame clones and is missing some. The data show around 120,000 clones, with roughly nine tenths seen just once and 2.8% held by the top ten. Per germline, CDR1 MNHEY and CDR2 SVGAGI. The CDR3 is 14 amino acids. Trimming pared 5 bases from V and 0 bases from J, leaving 10 bases between. The sequenced sample was peripheral blood, obtained on day 0 of AZD1222 vaccination. The genes are TRBV6-5 and TRBJ1-1, with a weak D call TRBD1 (5 bases). This sequence originates from an adult in good health. The CDR3 loop reads CASSMTDMNTEAFF. As DNA, the CDR3 is TGTGCCAGCAGTATGACAGATATGAACACTGAAGCTTTCTTT.